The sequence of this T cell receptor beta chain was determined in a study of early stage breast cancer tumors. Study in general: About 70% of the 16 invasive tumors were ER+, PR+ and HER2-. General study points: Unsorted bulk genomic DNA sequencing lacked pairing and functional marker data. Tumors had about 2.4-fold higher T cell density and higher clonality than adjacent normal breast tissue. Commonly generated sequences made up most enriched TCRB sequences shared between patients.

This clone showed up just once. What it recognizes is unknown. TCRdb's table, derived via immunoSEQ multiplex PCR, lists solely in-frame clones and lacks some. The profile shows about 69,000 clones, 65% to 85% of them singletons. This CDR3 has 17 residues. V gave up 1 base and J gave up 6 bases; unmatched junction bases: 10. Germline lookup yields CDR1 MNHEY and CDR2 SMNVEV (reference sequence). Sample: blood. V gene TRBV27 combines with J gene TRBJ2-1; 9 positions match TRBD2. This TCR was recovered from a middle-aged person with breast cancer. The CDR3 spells CASSLYGGRAIPNEQFF. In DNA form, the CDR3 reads TGTGCCAGCAGTTTATATGGCGGGAGGGCCATTCCCAATGAGCAGTTCTTC.